This entry lists 13 T cell receptor beta chains sequenced from one sample in a study of blood T cell repertoires in COVID-19. Profiling relied on immunoSEQ multiplex PCR, and the TCRdb table lists in-frame clones only, not all of them. Seen here are a few hundred thousand clones, more than 70% observed once, and the top ten hold under 1.5%. Sequencing used PBMCs or T cells enriched from blood (not recorded which). The receptors come from a man aged 30 to 45 who had recovered from COVID-19.

V is TRBV20-1 and J is TRBJ1-2; no reliable D call. In germline, CDR1 is DFQATT, CDR2 SNEGSKA (reference sequence). Trimming shortened V by 1 base and J by 8 bases, and 8 bases separated the two germline ends. This CDR3 has 11 residues. CDR3 residues: CSARVAGGYTF. The CDR3 DNA follows: TGCAGTGCTAGAGTGGCAGGAGGCTACACCTTC.

This clone turned up a few times. V is TRBV6-5 and J is TRBJ1-5; the match to TRBD1 covers 7 bases. The V gene end was trimmed by 5 bases and the J gene end by 1 base; junction bases not matched to a gene: 5. This CDR3 is 15 amino acids long. Germline CDR1 MNHEY, CDR2 SVGAGI. The DNA of the CDR3 is TGTGCCAGCAGTCTAGACAGGGTCAGCAATCAGCCCCAGCATTTT. Its translation: CASSLDRVSNQPQHF.

The chain carries TRBV5-1 and TRBJ2-7; possibly TRBD2 for D (5 bases). Trimming left V 0 bases short and J 4 bases short, with 11 bases between. The CDR3 is 14 residues long. Germline assignment: CDR1 SGHRS and CDR2 YFSETQ. CDR3 loop: CASSLGGRTYEQYF. CDR3 nucleotide sequence: TGCGCCAGCAGCTTGGGTGGCAGGACTTACGAGCAGTACTTC. Based on the CDR3 plus reference TRBV5-1 and TRBJ2-7, the full variable domain is KAGVTQTPRYLIKTRGQQVTLSCSPISGHRSVSWYQQTPGQGLQFLFEYFSETQRNKGNFPGRFSGRQFSNSRSEMNVSTLELGDSALYLCASSLGGRTYEQYFGPGTRLTVT.

This chain connects TRBV9 to TRBJ2-7; possibly TRBD2 for D (5 bases). Germline assignment: CDR1 SGDLS and CDR2 YYNGEE. V lost 0 bases to trimming and J lost 3 bases, with 10 bases between them. The CDR3 has 14 amino acids. The CDR3 DNA follows: TGTGCCAGCAGCGTAGGTCTGGGAGACTACGAGCAGTACTTC. Residues: CASSVGLGDYEQYF.

The chain is built from TRBV6-5 and TRBJ2-1; D unclear. Germline CDR1 is MNHEY and CDR2 is SVGAGI. This CDR3 has 12 residues. Trimming took off 5 bases at V and 9 bases at J, with 11 bases between the two ends. The CDR3 DNA reads as TGTGCCAGCAGTCAGCCTAGTGGTGAGCAGTTCTTC. This sequence encodes CASSQPSGEQFF.

The rearrangement uses TRBV30 and TRBJ2-5; 7 positions match TRBD1. The CDR3 has 16 residues. With V trimmed by 3 bases and J by 4 bases, 14 bases remained unmatched. The germline V gene has CDR1 GTSNPN and CDR2 SVGIG (reference sequence). CDR3 region: CAWSAKGAAERETQYF. The CDR3 DNA reads as TGTGCCTGGAGCGCCAAGGGGGCCGCTGAGCGAGAGACCCAGTACTTC.

V and J are TRBV7-2 and TRBJ1-2; D is uncertain. The CDR3 extends over 14 amino acids. Germline V lookup: CDR1 SGHTA, CDR2 FQGNSA. V was shortened by 10 bases and J by 8 bases, with 23 bases between the two germline ends. The CDR3 coding sequence is TGTGCCATCCCCGCCTTAGGCTGGGCATCGGGCTACACCTTC. Encoded protein: CAIPALGWASGYTF.

This clone has only one observation. The rearrangement joins TRBV5-1 to TRBJ1-1; 8 bases match TRBD1. The CDR3 is made up of 15 amino acids. J lost 0 bases, V lost 5 bases, and 6 bases had no gene match. Germline CDR1 reads SGHRS; CDR2 reads YFSETQ. The CDR3 sequence: CASSDGQGLNTEAFF. The CDR3 DNA follows: TGCGCCAGCAGTGACGGACAGGGACTGAACACTGAAGCTTTCTTT.

V and J are TRBV11-2 and TRBJ1-5; D remains ambiguous. Germline V gives CDR1 SGHAT, CDR2 FQNNGV. V was pared by 5 bases and J by 2 bases, with 19 bases between. This CDR3 is built from 17 residues. The chain's CDR3 is CASSPTWGIGGNQPQHF. Here the CDR3 DNA reads TGTGCCAGCAGCCCGACGTGGGGAATCGGGGGCAATCAGCCCCAGCATTTT.

The gene calls are TRBV7-9 and TRBJ2-3; 12 positions agree with TRBD2. CDR1 is SEHNR and CDR2 is FQNEAQ in the germline V gene (reference sequence). V lost 5 bases, J lost 7 bases, and 4 bases stayed unmatched. There are 14 residues in the CDR3. The CDR3 nucleotides read TGTGCCAGCAGCCTAGGGACTAGCGGGTATACGCAGTATTTT. As protein: CASSLGTSGYTQYF.

This clone occurred once. This rearrangement joins TRBV29-1 to TRBJ2-2; unclear D gene. CDR1 and CDR2 (germline): SQVTM, ANQGSEA. Trimming took off 4 bases at V and 0 bases at J, with 6 bases between the two ends. There are 13 residues in the CDR3. The CDR3 loop is CSVVQANTGELFF. The CDR3 region has the DNA TGCAGCGTTGTGCAGGCGAACACCGGGGAGCTGTTTTTT.

Only one count was recorded for this clone. In nucleotides, the CDR3 is TGCGCCAGCAGCTTTATTACGGGTGACGTCGATACGCAGTATTTT. This gives the protein CASSFITGDVDTQYF. The genes are TRBV5-1 and TRBJ2-3, with D unclear. Germline-derived CDR1 and CDR2 are SGHRS and YFSETQ. The V gene lost 2 bases and the J gene lost 6 bases, with 16 bases spanning the gap. This CDR3 region has 15 residues. Filled out from reference TRBV5-1 and TRBJ2-3, the complete variable domain reads KAGVTQTPRYLIKTRGQQVTLSCSPISGHRSVSWYQQTPGQGLQFLFEYFSETQRNKGNFPGRFSGRQFSNSRSEMNVSTLELGDSALYLCASSFITGDVDTQYFGPGTRLTVL.

The gene calls are TRBV6-5 and TRBJ2-1; no definite D call. This CDR3 spans 16 amino acids. Germline V gene sequence: CDR1 MNHEY, CDR2 SVGAGI. With 0 bases removed from V and 6 bases from J, the gap between germline ends came to 15 bases. The CDR3 DNA follows: TGTGCCAGCAGTTACTCCCTCTCCGCCCGCAGCAATGAGCAGTTCTTC. Its protein is CASSYSLSARSNEQFF.